This TCR beta chain was identified during a study of T cells in Graves' hyperthyroidism and ophthalmopathy. Investigators excluded patients with uncontrolled infection, other autoimmune disease, pregnancy or lactation. This clonotype was detected only a few times. Its antigen is unidentified. General observations from the study: A model of 13 V-J features distinguished ophthalmopathy from stable hyperthyroidism.

In germline, CDR1 is SGHRS, CDR2 YFSETQ. This CDR3 comprises 16 residues. The trim removed 3 bases at V and 5 bases at J, leaving 9 bases unmatched. RNA transcripts provided the source from which TCR beta CDR3 regions were amplified. The HTBI primer set drove a first-round RT-PCR of the TCR CDR3. From the multiplex PCR reads, TCRdb called clonotypes with MiXCR, one entry per CDR3 protein. The table has approximately 150,000 distinct CDR3 sequences, around 8.9% seen once. The sequenced sample consisted of blood. The chain has TRBV5-1 and TRBJ2-1, with 9 bases matching TRBD1. The clonotype was recovered from a woman aged 18 to 35 with Graves' hyperthyroidism that later progressed to Graves' ophthalmopathy. CDR3 region: CASSSGTGLPNNEQFF. CDR3 DNA sequence: TGCGCCAGCAGCTCAGGGACAGGGTTGCCCAACAATGAGCAGTTCTTC.